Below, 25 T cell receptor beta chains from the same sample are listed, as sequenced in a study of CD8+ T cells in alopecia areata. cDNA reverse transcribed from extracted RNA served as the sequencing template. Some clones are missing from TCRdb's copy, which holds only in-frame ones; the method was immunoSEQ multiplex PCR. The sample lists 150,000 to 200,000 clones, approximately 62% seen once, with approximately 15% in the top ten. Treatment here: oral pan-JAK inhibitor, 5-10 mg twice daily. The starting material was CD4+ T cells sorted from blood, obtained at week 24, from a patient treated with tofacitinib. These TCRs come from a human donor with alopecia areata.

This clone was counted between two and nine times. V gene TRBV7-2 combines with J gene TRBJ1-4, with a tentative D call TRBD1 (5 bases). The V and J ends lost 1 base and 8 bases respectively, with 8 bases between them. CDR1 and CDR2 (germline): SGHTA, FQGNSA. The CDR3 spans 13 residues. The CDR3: CASSLGGREKLFF. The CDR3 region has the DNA TGTGCCAGCAGCTTAGGGGGGAGGGAAAAACTGTTTTTT. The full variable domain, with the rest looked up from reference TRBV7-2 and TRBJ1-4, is GAGVSQSPSNKVTEKGKDVELRCDPISGHTALYWYRQSLGQGLEFLIYFQGNSAPDKSGLPSDRFSAERTGGSVSTLTIQRTQQEDSAVYLCASSLGGREKLFFGSGTQLSVL.

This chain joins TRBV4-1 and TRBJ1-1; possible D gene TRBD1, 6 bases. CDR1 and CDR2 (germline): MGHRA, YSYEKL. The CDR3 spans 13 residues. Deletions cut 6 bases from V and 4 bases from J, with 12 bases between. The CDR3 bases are TGCGCCAGCAGGTTACAGGGAACCACTGAAGCTTTCTTT. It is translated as CASRLQGTTEAFF.

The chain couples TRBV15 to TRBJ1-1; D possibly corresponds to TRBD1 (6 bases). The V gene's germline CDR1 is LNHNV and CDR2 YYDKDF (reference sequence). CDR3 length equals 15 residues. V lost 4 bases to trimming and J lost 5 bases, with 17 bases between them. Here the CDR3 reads CATSTLTGGGTEAFF. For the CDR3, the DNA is TGTGCCACCAGCACCCTGACAGGAGGAGGAACTGAAGCTTTCTTT.

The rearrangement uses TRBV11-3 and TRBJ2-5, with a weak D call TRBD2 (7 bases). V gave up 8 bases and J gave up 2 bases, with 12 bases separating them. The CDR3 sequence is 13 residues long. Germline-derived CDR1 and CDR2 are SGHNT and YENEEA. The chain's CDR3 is CASGRGAQETQYF. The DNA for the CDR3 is TGTGCCAGCGGCCGGGGGGCTCAAGAGACCCAGTACTTC.

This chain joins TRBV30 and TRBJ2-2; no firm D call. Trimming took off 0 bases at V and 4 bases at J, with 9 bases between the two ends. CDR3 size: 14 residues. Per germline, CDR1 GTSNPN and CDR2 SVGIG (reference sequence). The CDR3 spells CAWSVISVTGELFF. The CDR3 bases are TGTGCCTGGAGTGTAATATCGGTCACCGGGGAGCTGTTTTTT.

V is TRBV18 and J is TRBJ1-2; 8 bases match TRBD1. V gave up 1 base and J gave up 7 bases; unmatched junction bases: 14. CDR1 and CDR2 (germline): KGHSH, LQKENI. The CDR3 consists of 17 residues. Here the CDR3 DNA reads TGTGCCAGCTCACCACTCCCAGGGGGCAATTCACGGCGTGGCTACACCTTC. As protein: CASSPLPGGNSRRGYTF.

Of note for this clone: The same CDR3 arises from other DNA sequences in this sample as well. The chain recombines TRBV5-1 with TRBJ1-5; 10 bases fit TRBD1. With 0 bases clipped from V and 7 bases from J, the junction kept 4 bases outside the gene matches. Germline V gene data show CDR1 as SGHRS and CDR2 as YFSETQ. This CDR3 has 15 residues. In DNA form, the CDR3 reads TGCGCCAGCAGCTTGGGACAGGGGGCGGGCCAGCCCCAGCATTTT. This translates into CASSLGQGAGQPQHF.

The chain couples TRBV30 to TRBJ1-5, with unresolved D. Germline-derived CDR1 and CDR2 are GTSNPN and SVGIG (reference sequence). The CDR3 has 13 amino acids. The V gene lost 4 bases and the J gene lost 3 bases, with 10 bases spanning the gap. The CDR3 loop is CAWKGNYNQPQHF. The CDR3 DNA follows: TGTGCCTGGAAAGGCAACTACAATCAGCCCCAGCATTTT.

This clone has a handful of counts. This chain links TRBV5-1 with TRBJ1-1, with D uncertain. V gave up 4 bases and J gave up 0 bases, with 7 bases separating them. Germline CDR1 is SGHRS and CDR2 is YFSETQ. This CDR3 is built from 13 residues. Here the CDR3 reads CASSPGMNTEAFF. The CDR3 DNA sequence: TGCGCCAGCAGCCCGGGCATGAACACTGAAGCTTTCTTT.

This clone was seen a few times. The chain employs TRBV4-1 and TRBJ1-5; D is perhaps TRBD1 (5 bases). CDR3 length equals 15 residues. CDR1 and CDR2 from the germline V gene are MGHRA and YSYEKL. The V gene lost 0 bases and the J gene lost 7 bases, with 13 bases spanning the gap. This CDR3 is CASSQETTVEQPQHF. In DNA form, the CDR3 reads TGCGCCAGCAGCCAAGAGACGACAGTAGAGCAGCCCCAGCATTTT.

CDR3 DNA sequence: TGTGCCTGGAGTAAACTTAATAGTGAAAAACTGTTTTTT. This translates into CAWSKLNSEKLFF. The genes are TRBV30 and TRBJ1-4; no clear D. The V gene's germline CDR1 is GTSNPN and CDR2 SVGIG (reference sequence). The CDR3 is 13 amino acids. V lost 2 bases to trimming and J lost 7 bases, with 11 bases between them.

In nucleotides, the CDR3 is TGTGCCAGCAGCTTACTCGGTGAGCAGTTCTTC. Translation: CASSLLGEQFF. The rearrangement links TRBV7-2 to TRBJ2-1; D ambiguous. Trimming cost V 2 bases and J 9 bases, with 5 bases left between them. This CDR3 comprises 11 residues. Germline V gene sequence: CDR1 SGHTA, CDR2 FQGNSA.

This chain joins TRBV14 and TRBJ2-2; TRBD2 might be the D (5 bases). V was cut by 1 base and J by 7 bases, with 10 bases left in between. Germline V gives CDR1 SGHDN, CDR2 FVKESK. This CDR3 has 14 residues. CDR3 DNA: TGTGCCAGCAGCCAAGGGGGAGATGTCGGGGAGCTGTTTTTT. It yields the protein CASSQGGDVGELFF.

CDR3 protein: CASSSTSGGHNEQFF. The CDR3 DNA reads TGTGCCAGCAGTTCGACTAGCGGGGGGCACAATGAGCAGTTCTTC. The V gene is TRBV7-2, the J gene TRBJ2-1; 13 bases line up with TRBD2. V lost 6 bases, J lost 5 bases, and 4 bases stayed unmatched. The CDR3 spans 15 residues. Germline V gene data show CDR1 as SGHTA and CDR2 as FQGNSA.

The CDR3 spells CATSRVAGGGNQPQHF. The CDR3 DNA is TGTGCCACCAGCAGAGTGGCAGGGGGTGGGAATCAGCCCCAGCATTTT. The chain combines TRBV15 with TRBJ1-5, with TRBD1 matching 7 bases. The CDR3 totals 16 residues. V dropped 1 base and J dropped 4; count of bases not matched to a gene: 7. From germline, CDR1 is LNHNV and CDR2 YYDKDF (reference sequence). Full variable domain (remainder filled in from reference TRBV15 and TRBJ1-5): DAMVIQNPRYQVTQFGKPVTLSCSQTLNHNVMYWYQQKSSQAPKLLFHYYDKDFNNEADTPDNFQSRRPNTSFCFLDIRSPGLGDTAMYLCATSRVAGGGNQPQHFGDGTRLSIL.

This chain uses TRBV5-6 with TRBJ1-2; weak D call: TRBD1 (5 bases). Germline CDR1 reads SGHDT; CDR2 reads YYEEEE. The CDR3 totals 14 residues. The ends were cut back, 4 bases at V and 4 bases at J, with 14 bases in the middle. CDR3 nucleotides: TGTGCCAGCAGCAGAAGACAGTGGGCCTATGGCTACACCTTC. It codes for CASSRRQWAYGYTF. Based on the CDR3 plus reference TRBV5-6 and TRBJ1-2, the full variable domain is DAGVTQSPTHLIKTRGQQVTLRCSPKSGHDTVSWYQQALGQGPQFIFQYYEEEERQRGNFPDRFSGHQFPNYSSELNVNALLLGDSALYLCASSRRQWAYGYTFGSGTRLTVV.

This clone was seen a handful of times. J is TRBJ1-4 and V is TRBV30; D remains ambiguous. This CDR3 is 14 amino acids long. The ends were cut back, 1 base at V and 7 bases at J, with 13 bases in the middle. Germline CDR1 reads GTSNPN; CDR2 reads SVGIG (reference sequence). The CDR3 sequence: CAWSGVGQFEKLFF. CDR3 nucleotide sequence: TGTGCCTGGAGTGGGGTTGGGCAGTTTGAAAAACTGTTTTTT.

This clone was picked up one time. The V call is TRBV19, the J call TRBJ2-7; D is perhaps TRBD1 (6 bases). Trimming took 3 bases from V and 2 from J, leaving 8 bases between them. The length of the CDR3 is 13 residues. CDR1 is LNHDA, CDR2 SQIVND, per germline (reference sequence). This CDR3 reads CASSITGTYEQYF. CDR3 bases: TGTGCCAGTAGTATCACAGGGACCTACGAGCAGTACTTC.

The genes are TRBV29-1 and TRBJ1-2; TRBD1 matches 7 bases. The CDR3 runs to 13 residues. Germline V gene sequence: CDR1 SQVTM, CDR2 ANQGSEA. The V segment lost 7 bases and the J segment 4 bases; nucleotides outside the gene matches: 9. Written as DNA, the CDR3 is TGCAGCGGAGGCCAGGGGGGATTCTATGGCTACACCTTC. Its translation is CSGGQGGFYGYTF.

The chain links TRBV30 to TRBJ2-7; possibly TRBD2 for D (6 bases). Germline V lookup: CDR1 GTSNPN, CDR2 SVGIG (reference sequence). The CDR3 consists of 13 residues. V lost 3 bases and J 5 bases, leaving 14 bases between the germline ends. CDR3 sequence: CAWSSQPGDEQYF. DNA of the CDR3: TGTGCCTGGAGCTCCCAGCCGGGGGACGAGCAGTACTTC.

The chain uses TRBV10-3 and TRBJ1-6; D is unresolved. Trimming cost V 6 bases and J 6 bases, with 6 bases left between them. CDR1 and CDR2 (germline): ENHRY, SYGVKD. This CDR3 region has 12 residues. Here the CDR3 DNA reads TGTGCCATCAGACAGATTAATTCACCCCTCCACTTT. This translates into CAIRQINSPLHF.

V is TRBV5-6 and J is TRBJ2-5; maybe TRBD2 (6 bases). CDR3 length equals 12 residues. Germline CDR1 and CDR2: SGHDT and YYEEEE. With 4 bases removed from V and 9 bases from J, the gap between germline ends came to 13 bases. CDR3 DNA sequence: TGTGCCAGCAGCCTGCTCGGAGGGTCCCAGTACTTC. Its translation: CASSLLGGSQYF. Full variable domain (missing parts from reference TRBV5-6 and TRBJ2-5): DAGVTQSPTHLIKTRGQQVTLRCSPKSGHDTVSWYQQALGQGPQFIFQYYEEEERQRGNFPDRFSGHQFPNYSSELNVNALLLGDSALYLCASSLLGGSQYFGPGTRLLVL.

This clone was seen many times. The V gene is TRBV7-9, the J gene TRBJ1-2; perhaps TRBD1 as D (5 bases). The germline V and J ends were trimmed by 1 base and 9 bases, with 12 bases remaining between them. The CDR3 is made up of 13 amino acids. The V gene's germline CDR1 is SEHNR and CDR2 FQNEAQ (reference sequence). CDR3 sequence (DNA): TGTGCCAGCAGCTTAGGTATGACAGCGAGCTACACCTTC. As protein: CASSLGMTASYTF.

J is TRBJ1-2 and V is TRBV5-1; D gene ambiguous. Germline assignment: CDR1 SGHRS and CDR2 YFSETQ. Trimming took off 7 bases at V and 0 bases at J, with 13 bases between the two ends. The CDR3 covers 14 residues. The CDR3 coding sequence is TGCGCCAGCCAAGCAGACGGAGCTAACTATGGCTACACCTTC. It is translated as CASQADGANYGYTF.

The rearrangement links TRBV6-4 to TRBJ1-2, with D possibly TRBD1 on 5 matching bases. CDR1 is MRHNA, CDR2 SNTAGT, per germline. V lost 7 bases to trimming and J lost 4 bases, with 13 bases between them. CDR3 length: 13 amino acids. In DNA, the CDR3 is TGTGCCAGCATAAAGGGACGGATCTATGGCTACACCTTC. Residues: CASIKGRIYGYTF.